The 6 T cell receptor beta chains given below trace back to one sample, sequenced in a study of T cells in women clearing cervical HPV infection. Using immunoSEQ multiplex PCR, the repertoire was profiled, and TCRdb retains in-frame clones only, with some absent. Its clone listing holds some 33,000 clones. The material sequenced was blood buffy coat. The receptors were sampled from a woman aged 18-70 years with a cervical HPV16 infection that either progressed to CIN3+ or cleared (not recorded which).

Turning to this clone: The DNA ends 3 residues before the CDR3 does, and the rest of the CDR3 is filled in from the germline J gene. The gene calls are TRBV6-1 and TRBJ2-7; the D call may be TRBD1 or TRBD2 (6 bases each). Germline loops: CDR1 MNHNS, CDR2 SASEGT. This CDR3 has 15 residues. V lost 1 base, J lost 4 bases, and 14 bases lay in between. The part of the CDR3 DNA that was read is TGTGCCAGCAGTGAAGACAGGGAGGCAAGATACGAG. Amino acid sequence: CASSEDREARYE. The entire CDR3 is CASSEDREARYEQYF.

With regard to this clone: From the germline J gene comes the end of the CDR3, since the read stops 3 residues before it. The chain combines TRBV20-1 with TRBJ1-1, with D uncertain. Germline CDR1 reads DFQATT; CDR2 reads SNEGSKA (reference sequence). The CDR3 totals 14 residues. The V end was cut by 3 bases, the J end by 0 bases, with 11 bases between. CDR3: CSASSHKVNTEAFF. The part of the CDR3 DNA that was read is TGCAGTGCTAGCTCTCATAAGGTGAACACTGAA.

Comment on this clone: The CDR3 is cut off 3 residues early in the read; its end comes from the germline J gene. This sequence joins TRBV19 and TRBJ2-1; unclear D gene. From germline, CDR1 is LNHDA and CDR2 SQIVND (reference sequence). The CDR3 consists of 12 residues. With 3 bases removed from V and 6 bases from J, the gap between germline ends came to 6 bases. CDR3 bases read: TGTGCCAGTAGTATCTGGCTCAATGAG. Its translation: CASSIWLNE. The whole CDR3 sequence is CASSIWLNEQFF. Supplemented by reference TRBV19 and TRBJ2-1, the full variable domain reads DGGITQSPKYLFRKEGQNVTLSCEQNLNHDAMYWYRQDPGQGLRLIYYSQIVNDFQKGDIAEGYSVSREKKESFPLTVTSAQKNPTAFYLCASSIWLNEQFFGPGTRLTVL.

The sequenced CDR3 bases are TGTGCCAGTAAACCAGGGGGCTTGGTTAACTATGGC. Protein sequence: CASKPGGLVNYG. In full, the CDR3 is CASKPGGLVNYGYTF. This chain links TRBV19 with TRBJ1-2, with 8 bases identical to TRBD1. Read data end 3 residues before the CDR3 end; the end is taken from the germline J gene. The CDR3 sequence is 15 residues long. Trimming removed 7 bases from V and 1 base from J; junction bases left unmatched: 8. CDR1 LNHDA and CDR2 SQIVND come from the germline V gene (reference sequence).

Regarding this clone: The CDR3 end falls 3 residues outside the read, so it is completed with the germline J gene. V is TRBV20-1 and J is TRBJ1-4, with D possibly TRBD1 on 5 matching bases. In germline, CDR1 is DFQATT, CDR2 SNEGSKA (reference sequence). The CDR3 is 16 amino acids. CDR3: CSARRDTGSGANVLFF. The part of the CDR3 DNA that was read is TGCAGTGCTAGACGCGACACAGGATCTGGGGCCAACGTA.

About this clone itself: The DNA ends 3 residues before the CDR3 does, and the rest of the CDR3 is filled in from the germline J gene. The gene calls are TRBV20-1 and TRBJ2-3, with 10 positions matching TRBD2. The CDR3 spans 15 residues. J gave up 4 bases and V 5 bases, and 9 bases lay outside the gene matches. Germline values: CDR1 DFQATT, CDR2 SNEGSKA (reference sequence). CDR3 DNA, as far as it was read: TGCAGTGCTGAGGCGGGACTAGCGTGGGCAGATACG. Its protein product is CSAEAGLAWADT. The whole CDR3 sequence is CSAEAGLAWADTQYF.